This T cell receptor (beta chain) was captured by sequencing in a study of blood T cell repertoires in COVID-19. On the study more broadly: Sources were T cells, B-cell-depleted T cells, or PBMCs; the material itself was cDNA or gDNA.

In the source study's methods: Amplification of reference gene primers provided the estimated nucleated cell counts. Sequencing was performed with immunoSEQ multiplex PCR; in TCRdb, only in-frame clones are kept and a portion is missing. The V and J calls and the clone size are those of that table, but D and trimming were determined from the DNA. The sample carries nearly 95,000 clones, approximately 89% recorded once. V was trimmed by 7 bases and J by 9 bases, leaving 13 bases between them. CDR3 size: 12 residues. CDR1 and CDR2 from the germline V gene are MDHEN and SYDVKM. The material sequenced was peripheral blood. The rearrangement uses TRBV28 and TRBJ1-5, with D unresolved. The sequence was collected from a human donor with acute or convalescent COVID-19. The donor label of this sample is uncertain. In nucleotides, the CDR3 is TGTGCCAGCACTACTTGGCCAGGGCCCCAGCATTTT. Protein: CASTTWPGPQHF.